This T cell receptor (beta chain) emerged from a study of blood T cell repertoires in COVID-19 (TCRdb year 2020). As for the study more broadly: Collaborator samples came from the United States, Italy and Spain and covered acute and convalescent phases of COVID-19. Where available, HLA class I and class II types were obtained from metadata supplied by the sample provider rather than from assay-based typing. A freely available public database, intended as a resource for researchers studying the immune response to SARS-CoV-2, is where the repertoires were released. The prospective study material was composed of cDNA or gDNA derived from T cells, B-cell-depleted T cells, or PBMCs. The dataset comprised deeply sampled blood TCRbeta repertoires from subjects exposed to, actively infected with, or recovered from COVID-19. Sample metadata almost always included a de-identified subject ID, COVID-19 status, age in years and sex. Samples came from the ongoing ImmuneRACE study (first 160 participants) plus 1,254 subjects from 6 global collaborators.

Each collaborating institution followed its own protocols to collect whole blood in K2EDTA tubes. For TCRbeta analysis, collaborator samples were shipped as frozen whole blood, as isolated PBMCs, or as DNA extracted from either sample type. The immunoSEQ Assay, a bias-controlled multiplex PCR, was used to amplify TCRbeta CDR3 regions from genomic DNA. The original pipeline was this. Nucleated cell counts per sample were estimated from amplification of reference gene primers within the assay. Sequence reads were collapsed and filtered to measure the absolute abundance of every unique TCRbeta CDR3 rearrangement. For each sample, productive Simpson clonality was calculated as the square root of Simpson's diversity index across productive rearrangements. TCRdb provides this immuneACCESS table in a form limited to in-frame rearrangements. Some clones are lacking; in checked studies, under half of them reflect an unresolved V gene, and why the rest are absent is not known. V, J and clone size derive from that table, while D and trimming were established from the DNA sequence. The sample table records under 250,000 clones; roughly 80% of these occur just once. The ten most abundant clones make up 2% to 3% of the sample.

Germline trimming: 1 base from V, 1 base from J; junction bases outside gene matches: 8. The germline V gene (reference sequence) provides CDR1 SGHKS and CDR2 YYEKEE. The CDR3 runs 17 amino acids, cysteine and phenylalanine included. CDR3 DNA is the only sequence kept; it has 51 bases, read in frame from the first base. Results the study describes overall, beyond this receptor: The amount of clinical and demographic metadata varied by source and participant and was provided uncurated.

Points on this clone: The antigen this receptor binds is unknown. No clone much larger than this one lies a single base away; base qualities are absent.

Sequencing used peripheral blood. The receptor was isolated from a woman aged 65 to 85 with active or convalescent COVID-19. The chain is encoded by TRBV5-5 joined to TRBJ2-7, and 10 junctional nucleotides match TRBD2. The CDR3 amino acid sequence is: CASSLPIGTSVSYEQYF. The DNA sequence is TGTGCCAGCAGCTTGCCGATCGGGACTAGCGTATCCTACGAGCAGTACTTC.